This is a list of T cell receptor beta chains from one sample in a study of T cells after yellow fever vaccination. TCRdb re-analysed the 5' RACE reads in MiXCR, keeping a single row per CDR3 protein. The table includes 130,000 or so distinct CDR3 sequences, about 15% detected once. This specimen consisted of CD8+ T cells sorted from PBMCs, obtained 5 days after the yellow fever booster vaccination. Receptor source: a man between 18 and 35 years old who received the YFV17D yellow fever vaccine. CDR3s include the opening cysteine and the closing phenylalanine or tryptophan. The order of the fields is V gene, D gene, CDR3 protein. A D gene is named only where the DNA matches it firmly.

TRBV7-3 - CASSLTMGGRGTDTQYF
TRBV6-5 - CASSYSSGETQYF
TRBV20-1 TRBD1 CSALDRKSSYNEQFF
TRBV6-2/TRBV6-3 - CASSGGTSGANVLTF
TRBV29-1 - CSVEDRTQYF
TRBV9 - CASSVDSWVNTQYF
TRBV13 - CASSIGVSEQYF
TRBV20-1 - CSAQQGNTEAFF
TRBV7-6 - CASSLGVVSTDTQYF
TRBV20-1 - CSASAWGTQHF
TRBV6-2/TRBV6-3 - CASGYGGLKNIQYF
TRBV7-9 - CASSFNADTQYF
TRBV12-3/TRBV12-4 - CASSLDLGGPQHF
TRBV6-6 - CASSTQSGTSTDTQYF
TRBV5-4 - CASSLSDVEETQYF
TRBV5-1 - CASRGEGQETQYF
TRBV7-8 - CASSLWEGGIQETQYF
TRBV7-3 - CASSHSPTETNTGELFF
TRBV19 - CASRVTGFQETQYF
TRBV12-3/TRBV12-4 TRBD1 CASRGDRGNEQYF
TRBV7-9 - CASSPTPGPSGETQYF
TRBV7-9 - CARNPLTGAADTQYF
TRBV6-5 - CASSSFSGANVLTF
TRBV4-2 TRBD2 CASSQETSGATDTQYF
TRBV7-8 - CASSLLTGMNTEAFF
TRBV6-5 - CASSSFKGLSRSPLHF
TRBV2 - CASSSSDVGQFF
TRBV6-2/TRBV6-3 - CASSSFPRLAEANYGYTF
TRBV6-1 - CDSSAERGLVAYGYTF
TRBV7-2 - CASSSSLSRETQYF
TRBV4-3 TRBD2 CASSTYLAGGVWSYNEQFF
TRBV9 TRBD1 CASSVGTGLAEAFF
TRBV13 - CASSTFTRINVLTF